The 5 T cell receptor beta chains given below trace back to one sample, sequenced in a study of OX40 agonist ivuxolimab in advanced cancers. Profiling relied on immunoSEQ multiplex PCR, and the TCRdb table lists in-frame clones only, not all of them. The sample shows fewer than 100,000 clones, around nine tenths of them seen only once. The starting material was CD4+ or CD8+ T cells sorted from blood, obtained in a trial of the OX40 agonist ivuxolimab. Every receptor here comes from an adult with an advanced solid tumor such as melanoma, head and neck, liver or kidney cancer.

The chain recombines TRBV2 with TRBJ2-6, with D perhaps matching TRBD1 (5 bases). The CDR3 is 14 amino acids. Trimming removed 6 bases from V and 1 base from J, with 7 bases in between. CDR1 is SNHLY, CDR2 FYNNEI, per germline. DNA of the CDR3: TGTGCCAGCAGAGACAGATCTGGGGCCAACGTCCTGACTTTC. It encodes CASRDRSGANVLTF.

Note on this clone: The final CDR3 position lacks the conserved phenylalanine or tryptophan, pointing to a likely read error. The chain couples TRBV6-1 to TRBJ1-6; D gene uncertain. V was trimmed by 6 bases and J by 1 base, leaving 4 bases between them. This CDR3 contains 13 residues. The germline gives CDR1 MNHNS, CDR2 SASEGT. In DNA, the CDR3 is TGTGCCAGCAGGTCTTCCTATAATTCACCCCTCCACCTT. It yields the protein CASRSSYNSPLHL.

The rearrangement joins TRBV5-1 to TRBJ2-5; D is tentatively TRBD1 or TRBD2 (6 bases each). The germline V gene encodes CDR1 SGHRS and CDR2 YFSETQ. The CDR3 covers 13 residues. Trimming took 4 bases from V and 5 from J, leaving 12 bases between them. The CDR3 here is CASSLGGRETQYF. DNA of the CDR3: TGCGCCAGCAGCCTAGGGGGGAGGGAGACCCAGTACTTC. Together with reference TRBV5-1 and TRBJ2-5, the CDR3 gives the full variable domain: KAGVTQTPRYLIKTRGQQVTLSCSPISGHRSVSWYQQTPGQGLQFLFEYFSETQRNKGNFPGRFSGRQFSNSRSEMNVSTLELGDSALYLCASSLGGRETQYFGPGTRLLVL.

The chain links TRBV28 to TRBJ2-2, with 12 bases fitting TRBD2. In germline, CDR1 is MDHEN, CDR2 SYDVKM. This CDR3 contains 16 residues. V was clipped by 5 bases and J by 1 base; unmatched bases: 2. The CDR3 is CASSVGLAGNTGELFF. The DNA of the CDR3 is TGTGCCAGCAGTGTGGGACTAGCGGGGAACACCGGGGAGCTGTTTTTT.

The rearrangement links TRBV7-2 to TRBJ2-5; D call uncertain. V lost 5 bases and J lost 2, with 6 bases in between. The CDR3 loop spans 12 amino acids. The germline V gene encodes CDR1 SGHTA and CDR2 FQGNSA. CDR3 sequence: CASSPKQETQYF. Written as DNA, the CDR3 is TGTGCCAGCAGCCCCAAACAAGAGACCCAGTACTTC.